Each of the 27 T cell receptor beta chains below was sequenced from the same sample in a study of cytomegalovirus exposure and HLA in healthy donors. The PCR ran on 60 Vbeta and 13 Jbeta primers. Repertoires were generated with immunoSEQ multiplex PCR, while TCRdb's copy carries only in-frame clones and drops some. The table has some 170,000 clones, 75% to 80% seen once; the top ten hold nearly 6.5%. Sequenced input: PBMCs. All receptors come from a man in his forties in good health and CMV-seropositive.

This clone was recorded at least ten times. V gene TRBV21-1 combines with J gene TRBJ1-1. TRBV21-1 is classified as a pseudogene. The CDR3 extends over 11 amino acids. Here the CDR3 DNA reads TGTAGACCCCGCCCGCGGTCTGAAGCTTTCTTT. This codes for CRPRPRSEAFF.

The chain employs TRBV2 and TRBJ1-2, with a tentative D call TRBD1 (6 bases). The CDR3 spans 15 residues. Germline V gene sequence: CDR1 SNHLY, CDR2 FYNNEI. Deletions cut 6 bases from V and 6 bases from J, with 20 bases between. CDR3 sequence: CASRPPGVARDGYTF. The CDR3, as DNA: TGTGCCAGCAGGCCCCCAGGGGTTGCTAGGGATGGCTACACCTTC.

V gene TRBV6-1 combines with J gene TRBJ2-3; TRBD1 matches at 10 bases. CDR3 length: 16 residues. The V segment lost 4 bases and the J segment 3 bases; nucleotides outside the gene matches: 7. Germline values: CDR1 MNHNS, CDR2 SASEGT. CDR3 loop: CASSAMTGGGTDTQYF. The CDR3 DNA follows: TGTGCCAGCAGTGCTATGACAGGGGGCGGTACAGATACGCAGTATTTT.

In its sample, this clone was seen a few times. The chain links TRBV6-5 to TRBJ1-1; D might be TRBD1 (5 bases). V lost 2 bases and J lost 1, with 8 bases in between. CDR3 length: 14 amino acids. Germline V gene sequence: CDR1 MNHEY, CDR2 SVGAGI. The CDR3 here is CASSYVRENTEAFF. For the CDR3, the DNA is TGTGCCAGCAGTTACGTCAGGGAGAACACTGAAGCTTTCTTT.

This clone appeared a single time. CDR3 sequence: CASSLASTGRTEAFF. CDR3 bases: TGTGCCAGCAGCTTAGCGTCGACAGGGAGAACTGAAGCTTTCTTT. This chain connects TRBV7-8 to TRBJ1-1; 7 bases fit TRBD1. V was clipped by 0 bases and J by 5 bases; unmatched bases: 6. Germline lookup yields CDR1 SGHVS and CDR2 FQNEAQ. This CDR3 is 15 amino acids long. Full variable domain (remainder filled in from reference TRBV7-8 and TRBJ1-1): GAGVSQSPRYKVAKRGQDVALRCDPISGHVSLFWYQQALGQGPEFLTYFQNEAQLDKSGLPSDRFFAERPEGSVSTLKIQRTQQEDSAVYLCASSLASTGRTEAFFGQGTRLTVV.

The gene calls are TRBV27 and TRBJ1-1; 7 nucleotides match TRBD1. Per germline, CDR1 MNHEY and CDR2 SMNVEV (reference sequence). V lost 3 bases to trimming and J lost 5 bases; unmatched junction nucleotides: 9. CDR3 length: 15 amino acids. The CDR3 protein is CASSFSDRLMTEAFF. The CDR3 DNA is TGTGCCAGCAGTTTCTCGGACAGGCTGATGACTGAAGCTTTCTTT.

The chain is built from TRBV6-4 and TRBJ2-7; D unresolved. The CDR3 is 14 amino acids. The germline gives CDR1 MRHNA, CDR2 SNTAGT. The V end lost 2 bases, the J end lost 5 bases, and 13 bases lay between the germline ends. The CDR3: CASSDGGWSDEQYF. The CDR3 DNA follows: TGTGCCAGCAGTGACGGCGGTTGGAGCGACGAGCAGTACTTC.

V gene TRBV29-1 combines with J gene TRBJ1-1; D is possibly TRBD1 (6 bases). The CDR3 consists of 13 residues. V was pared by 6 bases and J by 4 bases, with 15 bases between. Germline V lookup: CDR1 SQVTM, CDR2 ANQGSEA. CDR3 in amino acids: CSVVQGRGTEAFF. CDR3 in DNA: TGCAGCGTCGTACAGGGAAGGGGCACTGAAGCTTTCTTT.

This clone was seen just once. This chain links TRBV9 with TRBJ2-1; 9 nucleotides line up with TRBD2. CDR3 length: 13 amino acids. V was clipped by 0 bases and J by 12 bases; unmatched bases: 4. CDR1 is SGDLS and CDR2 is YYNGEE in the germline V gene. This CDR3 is CASSVESSGMQFF. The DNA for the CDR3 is TGTGCCAGCAGCGTAGAGTCTAGCGGGATGCAGTTCTTC.

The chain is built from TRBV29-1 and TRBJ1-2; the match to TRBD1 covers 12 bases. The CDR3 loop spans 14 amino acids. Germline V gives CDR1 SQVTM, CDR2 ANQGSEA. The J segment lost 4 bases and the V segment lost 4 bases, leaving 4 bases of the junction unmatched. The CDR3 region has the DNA TGCAGCGTTGGAGGGACAGGGGGCAGCTATGGCTACACCTTC. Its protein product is CSVGGTGGSYGYTF.

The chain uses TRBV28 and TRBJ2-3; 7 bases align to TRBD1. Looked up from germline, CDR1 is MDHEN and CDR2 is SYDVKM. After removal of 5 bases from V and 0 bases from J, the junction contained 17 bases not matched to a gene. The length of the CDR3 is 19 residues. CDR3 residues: CASSIYGTSTGLSTDTQYF. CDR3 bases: TGTGCCAGCAGTATCTACGGGACCTCGACAGGGCTAAGCACAGATACGCAGTATTTT. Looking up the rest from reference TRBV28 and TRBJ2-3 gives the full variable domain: DVKVTQSSRYLVKRTGEKVFLECVQDMDHENMFWYRQDPGLGLRLIYFSYDVKMKEKGDIPEGYSVSREKKERFSLILESASTNQTSMYLCASSIYGTSTGLSTDTQYFGPGTRLTVL.

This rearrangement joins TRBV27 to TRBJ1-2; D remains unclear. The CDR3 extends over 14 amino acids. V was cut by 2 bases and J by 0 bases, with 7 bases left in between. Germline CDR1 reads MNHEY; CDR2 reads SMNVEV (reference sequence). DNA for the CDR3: TGTGCCAGCAGTTTACACAGTCCTAACTATGGCTACACCTTC. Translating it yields CASSLHSPNYGYTF.

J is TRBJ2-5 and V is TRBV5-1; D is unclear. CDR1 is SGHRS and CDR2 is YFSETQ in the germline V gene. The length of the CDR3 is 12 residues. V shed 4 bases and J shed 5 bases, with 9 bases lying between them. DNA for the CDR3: TGCGCCAGCAGCCATGGGCTGGAGACCCAGTACTTC. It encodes CASSHGLETQYF. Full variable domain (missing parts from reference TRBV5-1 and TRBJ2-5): KAGVTQTPRYLIKTRGQQVTLSCSPISGHRSVSWYQQTPGQGLQFLFEYFSETQRNKGNFPGRFSGRQFSNSRSEMNVSTLELGDSALYLCASSHGLETQYFGPGTRLLVL.

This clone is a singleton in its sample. CDR3 loop: CASSLAAGVSYNEQFF. Written as DNA, the CDR3 is TGTGCCAGCAGCTTGGCAGCGGGAGTGAGTTACAATGAGCAGTTCTTC. V is TRBV5-5 and J is TRBJ2-1, with TRBD2 matching 8 bases. CDR3 size: 16 residues. Germline assignment: CDR1 SGHKS and CDR2 YYEKEE (reference sequence). Trimming at V came to 0 bases and at J to 4 bases, leaving 6 bases not matched to a gene.

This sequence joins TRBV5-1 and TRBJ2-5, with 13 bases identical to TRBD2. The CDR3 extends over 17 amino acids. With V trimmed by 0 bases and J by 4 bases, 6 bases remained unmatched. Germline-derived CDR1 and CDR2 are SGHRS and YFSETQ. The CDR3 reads CASSLGLAGGLGETQYF. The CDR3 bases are TGCGCCAGCAGCTTGGGACTAGCGGGAGGTCTAGGAGAGACCCAGTACTTC.

CDR3: CASSLGPKQGNTGELFF. The CDR3 DNA sequence: TGTGCCAGCAGCTTAGGGCCGAAACAGGGTAACACCGGGGAGCTGTTTTTT. The chain recombines TRBV11-2 with TRBJ2-2; D might be TRBD1 (6 bases). The CDR3 has 17 residues. The V gene's germline CDR1 is SGHAT and CDR2 FQNNGV. The V gene lost 1 base and the J gene lost 2 bases, with 14 bases spanning the gap.

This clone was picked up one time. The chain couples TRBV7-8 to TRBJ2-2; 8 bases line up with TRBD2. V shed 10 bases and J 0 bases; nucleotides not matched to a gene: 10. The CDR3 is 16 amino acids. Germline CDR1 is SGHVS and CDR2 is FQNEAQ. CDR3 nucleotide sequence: TGTGCCACCCGCCGGGGGGGAAGTTCGAACACCGGGGAGCTGTTTTTT. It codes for CATRRGGSSNTGELFF.

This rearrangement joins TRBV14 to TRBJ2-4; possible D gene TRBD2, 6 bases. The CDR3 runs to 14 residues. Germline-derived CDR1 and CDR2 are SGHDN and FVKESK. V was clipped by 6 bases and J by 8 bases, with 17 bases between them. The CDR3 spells CASSPPGLGDIQYF. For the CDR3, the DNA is TGTGCCAGCAGTCCGCCGGGACTCGGAGACATTCAGTACTTC.

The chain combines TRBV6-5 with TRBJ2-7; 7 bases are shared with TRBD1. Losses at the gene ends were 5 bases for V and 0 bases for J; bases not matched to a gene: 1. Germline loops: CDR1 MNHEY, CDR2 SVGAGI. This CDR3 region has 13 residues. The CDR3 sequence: CASSNRGSYEQYF. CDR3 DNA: TGTGCCAGCAGTAACAGGGGCTCCTACGAGCAGTACTTC.

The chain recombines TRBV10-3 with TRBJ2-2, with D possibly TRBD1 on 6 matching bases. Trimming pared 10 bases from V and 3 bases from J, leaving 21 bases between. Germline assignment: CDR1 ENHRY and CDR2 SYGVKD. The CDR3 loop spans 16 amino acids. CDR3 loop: CATLQGKGRDTGELFF. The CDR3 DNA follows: TGTGCCACCCTTCAGGGGAAGGGTAGGGACACCGGGGAGCTGTTTTTT.

The CDR3 sequence is CASSQDPGQLTDTQYF. For the CDR3, the DNA is TGCGCCAGCAGCCAAGATCCTGGACAACTCACAGATACGCAGTATTTT. This chain links TRBV4-1 with TRBJ2-3, with D perhaps matching TRBD1 (5 bases). CDR1 is MGHRA and CDR2 is YSYEKL in the germline V gene. V lost 0 bases to trimming and J lost 2 bases, with 12 bases between them. The CDR3 totals 16 residues.

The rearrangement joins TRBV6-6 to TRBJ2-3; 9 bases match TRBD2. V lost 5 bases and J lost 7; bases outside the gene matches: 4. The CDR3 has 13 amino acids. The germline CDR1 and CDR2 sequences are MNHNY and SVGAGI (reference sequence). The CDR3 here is CASSKREAHTQYF. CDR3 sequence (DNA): TGTGCCAGCAGTAAGCGGGAGGCACATACGCAGTATTTT.

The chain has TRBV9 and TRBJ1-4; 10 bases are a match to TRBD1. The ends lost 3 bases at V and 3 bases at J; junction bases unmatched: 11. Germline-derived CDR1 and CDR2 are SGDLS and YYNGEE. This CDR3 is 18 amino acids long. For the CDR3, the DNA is TGTGCCAGCAGCGGGGGGACAGGGGACGGAAGGGCTAATGAAAAACTGTTTTTT. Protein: CASSGGTGDGRANEKLFF.

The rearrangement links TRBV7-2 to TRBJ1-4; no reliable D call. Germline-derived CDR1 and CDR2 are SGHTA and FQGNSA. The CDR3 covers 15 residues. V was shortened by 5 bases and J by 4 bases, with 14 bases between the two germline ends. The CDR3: CASSPNLGFNEKLFF. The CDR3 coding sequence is TGTGCCAGCAGCCCCAACTTGGGCTTTAATGAAAAACTGTTTTTT.

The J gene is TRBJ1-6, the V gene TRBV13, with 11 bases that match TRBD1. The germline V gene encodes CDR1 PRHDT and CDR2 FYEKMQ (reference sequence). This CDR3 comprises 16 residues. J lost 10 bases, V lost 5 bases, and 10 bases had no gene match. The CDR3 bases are TGTGCCAGCAGCCAAGGACAGGGGGCGATTCAATCACCCCTCCACTTT. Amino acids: CASSQGQGAIQSPLHF. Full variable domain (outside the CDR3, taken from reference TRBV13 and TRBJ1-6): AAGVIQSPRHLIKEKRETATLKCYPIPRHDTVYWYQQGPGQDPQFLISFYEKMQSDKGSIPDRFSAQQFSDYHSELNMSSLELGDSALYFCASSQGQGAIQSPLHFGNGTRLTVT.

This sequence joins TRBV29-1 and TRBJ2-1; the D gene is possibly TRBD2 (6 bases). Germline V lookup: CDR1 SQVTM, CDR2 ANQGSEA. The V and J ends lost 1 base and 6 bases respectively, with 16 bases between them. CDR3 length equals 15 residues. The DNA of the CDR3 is TGCAGCGTTGAAGGGAGGGCCGGTTCTAGCAATGAGCAGTTCTTC. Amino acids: CSVEGRAGSSNEQFF.

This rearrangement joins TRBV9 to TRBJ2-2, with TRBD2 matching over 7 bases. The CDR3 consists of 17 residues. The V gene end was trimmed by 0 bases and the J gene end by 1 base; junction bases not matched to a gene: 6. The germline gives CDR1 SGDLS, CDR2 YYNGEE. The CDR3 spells CASSVVRTGGNTGELFF. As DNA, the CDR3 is TGTGCCAGCAGCGTAGTACGTACGGGAGGGAACACCGGGGAGCTGTTTTTT.